These 24 T cell receptor beta chains came from one sample sequenced in a study of shared clonotypes between healthy human individuals. Assay used: immunoSEQ multiplex PCR; TCRdb lists only in-frame clones, some missing. The sample holds some 2,400,000 clones; 90% to 96% are singletons and the top ten take over 0.1%. Input material: naive CD4+ T cells sorted from blood. The subset is: CD45RA+ positively selected. These receptors originate from a young man in good health.

CDR3 sequence (DNA): TGTGCCAGTAGTGTGCTAGCGGGACGGACAGATACGCAGTATTTT. Residues: CASSVLAGRTDTQYF. The rearrangement joins TRBV19 to TRBJ2-3; TRBD2 aligns across 9 bases. CDR1 and CDR2 from the germline V gene are LNHDA and SQIVND (reference sequence). The CDR3 has 15 amino acids. The V segment lost 5 bases and the J segment 3 bases; nucleotides outside the gene matches: 6.

The chain uses TRBV28 and TRBJ2-1; D remains unclear. The CDR3 extends over 15 amino acids. Germline V CDR1 and CDR2: MDHEN, SYDVKM. V was cut by 3 bases and J by 7 bases, with 16 bases left in between. The chain's CDR3 is CASSLTEIGGNEQFF. The CDR3 nucleotides are TGTGCCAGCAGTTTGACTGAAATTGGTGGGAATGAGCAGTTCTTC.

The chain couples TRBV27 to TRBJ2-7; D gene ambiguous. Per germline, CDR1 MNHEY and CDR2 SMNVEV (reference sequence). This CDR3 is 13 amino acids long. Deletions cut 5 bases from V and 2 bases from J, with 10 bases between. This chain's CDR3 is CASSRHQTYEQYF. The CDR3 DNA follows: TGTGCCAGCAGTCGACACCAAACCTACGAGCAGTACTTC.

The CDR3 loop reads CASMTGGSSYEQYF. The CDR3 region has the DNA TGTGCCAGCATGACAGGGGGGAGCTCCTACGAGCAGTACTTC. The rearrangement joins TRBV7-2 to TRBJ2-7; 9 nucleotides line up with TRBD1. Looked up from germline, CDR1 is SGHTA and CDR2 is FQGNSA. This CDR3 has 14 amino acids. V shed 7 bases and J 0 bases; nucleotides not matched to a gene: 4.

This clone has a handful of counts. The chain joins TRBV30 to TRBJ2-6; 7 bases fit TRBD1. Germline V gene lookup returns CDR1 GTSNPN and CDR2 SVGIG (reference sequence). The CDR3 covers 14 residues. J gave up 2 bases and V 5 bases, and 3 bases lay outside the gene matches. The CDR3 DNA sequence: TGTGCCTGGTACAGGGGACCTGGGGCCAACGTCCTGACTTTC. It specifies CAWYRGPGANVLTF. The whole variable domain, remainder taken from reference TRBV30 and TRBJ2-6, is SQTIHQWPATLVQPVGSPLSLECTVEGTSNPNLYWYRQAAGRGLQLLFYSVGIGQISSEVPQNLSASRPQDRQFILSSKKLLLSDSGFYLCAWYRGPGANVLTFGAGSRLTVL.

This clone was detected only once. The same CDR3 is also encoded by other DNA sequences in this sample. The gene calls are TRBV7-2 and TRBJ2-7, with 9 bases fitting TRBD1. The trim removed 5 bases at V and 3 bases at J, leaving 5 bases unmatched. The CDR3 has 14 residues. Germline V lookup: CDR1 SGHTA, CDR2 FQGNSA. CDR3 residues: CASSQDRGRYEQYF. The CDR3 coding sequence is TGTGCCAGCAGCCAGGACAGGGGCCGCTACGAGCAGTACTTC.

The chain employs TRBV11-2 and TRBJ2-3, with TRBD2 matching over 8 bases. V gave up 2 bases and J gave up 1 base; unmatched junction bases: 2. Looked up from germline, CDR1 is SGHAT and CDR2 is FQNNGV. The CDR3 extends over 15 amino acids. As DNA, the CDR3 is TGTGCCAGCAGCTTACTGGGACTAGGCACAGATACGCAGTATTTT. Translation: CASSLLGLGTDTQYF.

The chain recombines TRBV13 with TRBJ2-7; TRBD2 matches at 11 bases. Per germline, CDR1 PRHDT and CDR2 FYEKMQ (reference sequence). CDR3 size: 16 residues. The ends lost 6 bases at V and 3 bases at J; junction bases unmatched: 10. CDR3 protein: CASSKLAGASHYEQYF. DNA of the CDR3: TGTGCCAGCAGTAAACTAGCGGGGGCTTCCCACTACGAGCAGTACTTC.

This clone was seen a single time. This chain uses TRBV19 with TRBJ1-2; TRBD1 aligns across 7 bases. V lost 8 bases, J lost 3 bases, and 0 bases stayed unmatched. The germline V gene has CDR1 LNHDA and CDR2 SQIVND (reference sequence). The CDR3 has 11 amino acids. The chain's CDR3 is CASGQDYGYTF. The CDR3 region has the DNA TGTGCCAGTGGACAGGACTATGGCTACACCTTC.

The V call is TRBV28, the J call TRBJ2-2, with a tentative D call TRBD1 (6 bases). The CDR3 loop spans 13 amino acids. Trimming removed 8 bases at V and 1 base at J, with 8 bases between. Germline loops: CDR1 MDHEN, CDR2 SYDVKM. The CDR3 DNA reads TGTGCCAGCCAGGGGCAGAACACCGGGGAGCTGTTTTTT. Protein: CASQGQNTGELFF.

The chain uses TRBV10-2 and TRBJ1-3, with D hard to call. This CDR3 has 14 residues. The germline gives CDR1 WSHSY, CDR2 SAAADI. V lost 2 bases to trimming and J lost 0 bases, with 5 bases between them. The CDR3 DNA is TGCGCCAGCAGTGAGCAGCACTCTGGAAACACCATATATTTT. Its protein product is CASSEQHSGNTIYF.

The chain joins TRBV5-1 to TRBJ2-5, with 7 bases aligning to TRBD1. The CDR3 sequence is 14 residues long. CDR1 SGHRS and CDR2 YFSETQ come from the germline V gene. J gave up 5 bases and V 0 bases, and 4 bases lay outside the gene matches. The DNA for the CDR3 is TGCGCCAGCAGCTTGGAGGGGGCATTTGAGACCCAGTACTTC. This sequence encodes CASSLEGAFETQYF.

The genes are TRBV6-5 and TRBJ2-7; D call uncertain. The CDR3 is made up of 14 amino acids. CDR1 and CDR2 from the germline V gene are MNHEY and SVGAGI. Deletions cut 6 bases from V and 1 base from J, with 13 bases between. The CDR3 coding sequence is TGTGCCAGCAGCTTGTTTGGTCCTTCCTACGAGCAGTACTTC. It encodes CASSLFGPSYEQYF.

V usage is TRBV5-1 and J usage is TRBJ2-7; D is unresolved. The CDR3 has 13 residues. Germline-derived CDR1 and CDR2 are SGHRS and YFSETQ. Trimming left V 0 bases short and J 3 bases short, with 7 bases between. CDR3 sequence: CASSLAPNYEQYF. In DNA form, the CDR3 reads TGCGCCAGCAGCTTGGCGCCCAACTACGAGCAGTACTTC.

This clone was detected a few times. The V and J genes are TRBV30 and TRBJ1-5; D not resolved. V was trimmed by 0 bases and J by 2 bases, leaving 11 bases between them. Germline loops: CDR1 GTSNPN, CDR2 SVGIG (reference sequence). The CDR3 is 15 amino acids. The CDR3 sequence is CAWSVGHGGNQPQHF. CDR3 nucleotide sequence: TGTGCCTGGAGTGTTGGGCATGGAGGCAATCAGCCCCAGCATTTT.

The chain joins TRBV11-2 to TRBJ2-1; D gene unclear. Germline V gives CDR1 SGHAT, CDR2 FQNNGV. Trimming removed 5 bases from V and 6 bases from J, with 20 bases in between. The CDR3 contains 16 residues. CDR3 in amino acids: CASSIPGLLATNEQFF. In nucleotides, the CDR3 is TGTGCCAGCAGCATTCCCGGGCTCCTCGCCACCAATGAGCAGTTCTTC.

The genes are TRBV6-1 and TRBJ2-7; tentative D call: TRBD1 (6 bases). The germline gives CDR1 MNHNS, CDR2 SASEGT. The length of the CDR3 is 15 residues. Deletions cut 7 bases from V and 2 bases from J, with 18 bases between. CDR3 nucleotide sequence: TGTGCCAGCACCCCAATCAACAGGGACCCCTACGAGCAGTACTTC. Amino acids: CASTPINRDPYEQYF.

In this sample, this clone turned up once. The chain combines TRBV6-1 with TRBJ1-3; no firm D call. V lost 2 bases and J lost 2, with 4 bases in between. The length of the CDR3 is 13 residues. Germline lookup yields CDR1 MNHNS and CDR2 SASEGT. CDR3 protein: CASSEFAGNTIYF. DNA of the CDR3: TGTGCCAGCAGTGAATTTGCTGGAAACACCATATATTTT.

The CDR3 sequence is CASSFSANYGYTF. Here the CDR3 DNA reads TGTGCCAGCAGCTTTTCAGCCAACTATGGCTACACCTTC. V and J are TRBV11-2 and TRBJ1-2, with D unresolved. CDR3 size: 13 residues. V shed 3 bases and J shed 2 bases, with 7 bases lying between them. Germline V gives CDR1 SGHAT, CDR2 FQNNGV.

The chain couples TRBV19 to TRBJ2-7; D is possibly TRBD1 (6 bases). The V end lost 6 bases, the J end lost 0 bases, and 15 bases lay between the germline ends. The CDR3 contains 15 residues. Germline V gene lookup returns CDR1 LNHDA and CDR2 SQIVND (reference sequence). The CDR3 DNA reads TGTGCCAGTAGAGGGCCCGGGACACACTCCTACGAGCAGTACTTC. Translating it yields CASRGPGTHSYEQYF. The full variable domain, its missing parts supplied by reference TRBV19 and TRBJ2-7, is DGGITQSPKYLFRKEGQNVTLSCEQNLNHDAMYWYRQDPGQGLRLIYYSQIVNDFQKGDIAEGYSVSREKKESFPLTVTSAQKNPTAFYLCASRGPGTHSYEQYFGPGTRLTVT.

About this clone: This sample also contains other DNA sequences that code for the same CDR3. The genes are TRBV5-1 and TRBJ1-5, with no clear D. With 0 bases removed from V and 4 bases from J, the gap between germline ends came to 5 bases. Germline CDR1 and CDR2: SGHRS and YFSETQ. The CDR3 contains 13 residues. CDR3 in DNA: TGCGCCAGCAGCTTGGTTCCAAATCAGCCCCAGCATTTT. Its protein product is CASSLVPNQPQHF.

The gene calls are TRBV30 and TRBJ1-2; TRBD1 might be the D (5 bases). From germline, CDR1 is GTSNPN and CDR2 SVGIG (reference sequence). V was pared by 8 bases and J by 8 bases, with 18 bases between. CDR3 length: 12 residues. CDR3: CARGLQGGGYTF. The CDR3 DNA sequence: TGTGCCCGAGGATTGCAGGGAGGAGGCTACACCTTC.

This chain links TRBV27 with TRBJ1-1; D remains ambiguous. V was clipped by 5 bases and J by 0 bases, with 13 bases between them. The germline gives CDR1 MNHEY, CDR2 SMNVEV (reference sequence). The CDR3 sequence is 15 residues long. The CDR3 nucleotides read TGTGCCAGCAGTCGATGGGCGGGAGTGAACACTGAAGCTTTCTTT. Protein: CASSRWAGVNTEAFF.

V gene TRBV11-2 combines with J gene TRBJ2-7, with TRBD1 matching 9 bases. The V gene's germline CDR1 is SGHAT and CDR2 FQNNGV. Germline trimming cut 5 bases from V and 5 bases from J; bases unmatched to any gene: 7. This CDR3 region has 14 residues. The CDR3 DNA sequence: TGTGCCAGCAGCGAACAGGGGGCAAAGCACGAGCAGTACTTC. This encodes CASSEQGAKHEQYF.